These 20 T cell receptor beta chains were all obtained from the same sample, sequenced in a study of CD8 T cells in Susac syndrome (dated by TCRdb to the late 2010s). The library was prepared using the immunoSEQ multiplex PCR assay. RNA was extracted with the RNeasy kit and roughly 0.45 to 1 ug was reverse transcribed using random hexamers. TCRdb trimmed public reads at Q25 via fastp, called clones via MiXCR and kept in-frame beta chains. One record per CDR3 amino acid sequence lists the most common genes and DNA. Present in this sample are around 170,000 distinct CDR3 sequences, under 95% of which were seen just once. The ten largest clones take up 0.12% of the sample. Sequenced material: CD4+ T cells from PBMCs. The source of these receptors is a human donor with Susac syndrome.

This CDR3 reads CASSPRLGGFNEQFF. CDR3 nucleotides: TGTGCCAGCAGCCCTCGACTAGGGGGATTCAATGAGCAGTTCTTC. The rearrangement links TRBV6-2 or TRBV6-3 to TRBJ2-1; D is tentatively TRBD1 or TRBD2 (6 bases each). Deletions cut 6 bases from V and 6 bases from J, with 18 bases between. This CDR3 has 15 residues. The germline V gene has CDR1 MNHEY and CDR2 SVGEGT.

This clonotype has a single count. This rearrangement joins TRBV7-3 to TRBJ1-6; tentatively, D is TRBD1 (5 bases). Trimming left V 1 base short and J 7 bases short, with 11 bases between. Germline V gene data show CDR1 as SGHTA and CDR2 as FQGTGA. The CDR3 runs 15 residues. The CDR3 spells CASSLNGQGNSPLHF. CDR3 DNA: TGTGCCAGCAGCTTAAACGGGCAGGGCAATTCACCCCTCCACTTT.

The chain has TRBV6-5 and TRBJ1-1, with D unclear. With 2 bases removed from V and 5 bases from J, the gap between germline ends came to 9 bases. The CDR3 contains 13 residues. The V gene's germline CDR1 is MNHEY and CDR2 SVGAGI. CDR3 amino acids: CASSYRVRTEAFF. The CDR3 DNA is TGTGCCAGCAGTTACAGGGTTAGGACTGAAGCTTTCTTT.

The chain couples TRBV6-5 to TRBJ2-2, with D uncertain. V lost 8 bases to trimming and J lost 7 bases, with 11 bases between them. Looked up from germline, CDR1 is MNHEY and CDR2 is SVGAGI. The CDR3 extends over 12 amino acids. CDR3 nucleotide sequence: TGTGCCAGCCGTTCGACCGTCGGGGAGCTGTTTTTT. Protein: CASRSTVGELFF.

The chain uses TRBV7-2 and TRBJ2-1; D ambiguous. The CDR3 is made up of 15 amino acids. V lost 7 bases and J 7 bases, leaving 20 bases between the germline ends. CDR1 SGHTA and CDR2 FQGNSA come from the germline V gene. This chain's CDR3 is CASTPGRRIFNEQFF. In DNA, the CDR3 is TGTGCCAGCACCCCGGGCAGGAGAATATTTAATGAGCAGTTCTTC.

The chain links TRBV6-2 or TRBV6-3 to TRBJ2-7; D not certain. The CDR3 extends over 13 amino acids. V was cut by 5 bases and J by 0 bases, with 8 bases left in between. Germline V gene data show CDR1 as MNHEY and CDR2 as SVGEGT. The DNA for the CDR3 is TGTGCCAGCAGTGTGTCTACCTCCTACGAGCAGTACTTC. The encoded protein is CASSVSTSYEQYF.

V is TRBV6-5 and J is TRBJ2-7; no clear D. CDR1 and CDR2 from the germline V gene are MNHEY and SVGAGI. Trimming removed 2 bases from V and 7 bases from J, with 6 bases in between. This CDR3 contains 11 residues. In DNA, the CDR3 is TGTGCCAGCAGTTACGGAAGGGAGCAGTACTTC. Protein product: CASSYGREQYF.

The J gene is TRBJ1-2, the V gene TRBV6-5; TRBD1 is a possible D gene (6 bases). Trimming shortened V by 6 bases and J by 0 bases, and 14 bases separated the two germline ends. Germline V gene sequence: CDR1 MNHEY, CDR2 SVGAGI. The CDR3 spans 15 residues. Written as DNA, the CDR3 is TGTGCCAGCAGCCCAGGGGACCTGACTAACTATGGCTACACCTTC. Translation: CASSPGDLTNYGYTF.

The rearrangement links TRBV20-1 to TRBJ2-1, with D perhaps matching TRBD1 (6 bases). The CDR3 runs to 15 residues. The V end was cut by 3 bases, the J end by 2 bases, with 14 bases between. Germline values: CDR1 DFQATT, CDR2 SNEGSKA (reference sequence). The CDR3 protein is CSASTRTGPYNEQFF. CDR3 sequence (DNA): TGCAGTGCTAGTACAAGAACAGGGCCCTACAATGAGCAGTTCTTC.

V and J are TRBV4-1 and TRBJ1-1; tentatively, D is TRBD1 (5 bases). The CDR3 covers 14 residues. The germline gives CDR1 MGHRA, CDR2 YSYEKL. The V and J ends lost 1 base and 5 bases respectively, with 11 bases between them. The CDR3 DNA reads TGCGCCAGCAGCCAAGGGGACCTTCGGACTGAAGCTTTCTTT. Its protein product is CASSQGDLRTEAFF.

The gene calls are TRBV20-1 and TRBJ2-3; the D is unclear. Germline V CDR1 and CDR2: DFQATT, SNEGSKA (reference sequence). The CDR3 runs to 11 residues. Trimming left V 6 bases short and J 5 bases short, with 9 bases between. DNA of the CDR3: TGCAGTGCCGCGAGAATAGATACGCAGTATTTT. As protein: CSAARIDTQYF.

The chain employs TRBV7-2 and TRBJ2-5; D tentatively reads TRBD1 or TRBD2 (5 bases each). This CDR3 spans 14 amino acids. Germline CDR1 reads SGHTA; CDR2 reads FQGNSA. The V and J ends lost 5 bases and 5 bases respectively, with 15 bases between them. This chain's CDR3 is CASSQSGTGETQYF. In DNA, the CDR3 is TGTGCCAGCAGCCAATCAGGGACGGGGGAGACCCAGTACTTC.

The V gene is TRBV20-1, the J gene TRBJ2-2; 8 bases align to TRBD2. Germline CDR1 is DFQATT and CDR2 is SNEGSKA (reference sequence). Trimming removed 0 bases from V and 3 bases from J; junction bases left unmatched: 6. The CDR3 loop spans 16 amino acids. Here the CDR3 reads CSARDTRGGYTGELFF. DNA for the CDR3: TGCAGTGCTAGAGATACTCGCGGGGGGTACACCGGGGAGCTGTTTTTT.

V gene TRBV27 combines with J gene TRBJ2-3; the D gene could be TRBD1 or TRBD2 (7 bases each). From germline, CDR1 is MNHEY and CDR2 SMNVEV (reference sequence). CDR3 length: 13 amino acids. Between the trimmed V and J ends, which lost 7 bases and 4 bases, there was a span of 12 bases. The CDR3 here is CASTRGGSDTQYF. In nucleotides, the CDR3 is TGTGCCAGCACCAGGGGGGGATCAGATACGCAGTATTTT.

This chain connects TRBV5-1 to TRBJ2-3; 10 nucleotides match TRBD2. Trimming at V came to 2 bases and at J to 4 bases, leaving 4 bases not matched to a gene. This CDR3 region has 15 residues. Germline-derived CDR1 and CDR2 are SGHRS and YFSETQ. This chain's CDR3 is CASSLAGGPADTQYF. In DNA, the CDR3 is TGCGCCAGCAGCTTAGCGGGGGGGCCCGCAGATACGCAGTATTTT.

The chain joins TRBV29-1 to TRBJ1-2; TRBD1 matches at 9 bases. CDR1 is SQVTM and CDR2 is ANQGSEA in the germline V gene. Unmatched junction bases numbered 10, after V lost 6 bases and J lost 5 bases. This CDR3 spans 14 amino acids. This CDR3 reads CSVHRGQGGYGYTF. In DNA form, the CDR3 reads TGCAGCGTCCACAGGGGGCAAGGAGGTTATGGCTACACCTTC.

The CDR3 nucleotides read TGTGCCAGCAGTTTGGGCGGGGGCCACGGTGAGCAGTTCTTC. Protein sequence: CASSLGGGHGEQFF. The chain has TRBV12-3 or TRBV12-4 and TRBJ2-1; D possibly corresponds to TRBD2 (7 bases). The CDR3 is made up of 14 amino acids. Deletions cut 3 bases from V and 9 bases from J, with 15 bases between.

The V call is TRBV29-1, the J call TRBJ1-2, with 10 bases matching TRBD1. The germline gives CDR1 SQVTM, CDR2 ANQGSEA. Trimming removed 8 bases from V and 3 bases from J; junction bases left unmatched: 9. The CDR3 length is 14 residues. The CDR3 coding sequence is TGCAGCACGGCCCGGGACAGGGGTGACTATGGCTACACCTTC. Translated: CSTARDRGDYGYTF.

This clonotype is a singleton in its sample. The rearrangement joins TRBV5-6 to TRBJ1-5; D possibly corresponds to TRBD1 (5 bases). This CDR3 spans 15 amino acids. The V end lost 0 bases, the J end lost 3 bases, and 10 bases lay between the germline ends. Germline-derived CDR1 and CDR2 are SGHDT and YYEEEE. CDR3 amino acids: CASSLAPTANQPQHF. CDR3 DNA: TGTGCCAGCAGCTTGGCCCCGACAGCCAATCAGCCCCAGCATTTT. The whole variable domain, remainder taken from reference TRBV5-6 and TRBJ1-5, is DAGVTQSPTHLIKTRGQQVTLRCSPKSGHDTVSWYQQALGQGPQFIFQYYEEEERQRGNFPDRFSGHQFPNYSSELNVNALLLGDSALYLCASSLAPTANQPQHFGDGTRLSIL.

The chain uses TRBV6-2 or TRBV6-3 and TRBJ1-5; the match to TRBD1 covers 9 bases. Per germline, CDR1 MNHEY and CDR2 SVGEGT. The CDR3 runs to 20 residues. V shed 0 bases, J shed 0 bases, and the junction held 12 bases outside the gene matches. The CDR3 DNA reads TGTGCCAGCAGTTACTCGAGGCCGGACAGGGGAAAGATTAGCAATCAGCCCCAGCATTTT. Residues: CASSYSRPDRGKISNQPQHF.